The T cell receptor beta chain under discussion was sequenced for a study of blood T cells in healthy people across ages (dated by TCRdb to between 2014 and 2017). For the wider study: Template switching captured roughly one uniquely barcoded TCR beta cDNA molecule per two T cells in model experiments. To avoid experimental bias, donors of different ages were randomly spread across the sequencing lanes. For two donors (one aged 18 to 29 and one aged 80 or older), the study analyzed two additional independent replicas of 1 million unique cDNA reads from the same blood draw. To track age-related changes in TCR beta repertoire diversity, the study relied on deep sequencing normalized with unique cDNA molecular identifiers. The donors were divided into four age groups: young (average around 15 years), middle-aged (around 37), aged (around 59) and long-lived (about 79). The paper's findings and limits, for the study overall: Total diversity estimates from one million sequenced T cells were considered lower bounds and underestimates. Because profiling used bulk unsorted PBMCs, naive and antigen-experienced compartments could not be compared conclusively. Compared with the aged group, the long-lived group had more naive CD4+ T cells, fewer expanded clones and increased TCR diversity, suggesting age selection. There was a strong correlation between observed TCR beta diversity and the percentage of naive T cells measured by flow cytometry. As age increased, observed TCR beta diversity per million T cells dropped in a roughly linear way, and a significant reduction was already evident by age about 40. Because the CMV infection status of the donors was unknown, age-related changes in expanded clonotypes may potentially have been confounded.

The donors were 40 or so Caucasian individuals from Russia, aged roughly 6 to 100 years, who were systemically healthy. Around 9.7 milliliters of peripheral blood were collected from each donor into EDTA-treated Vacutainer tubes. Ficoll-Paque density-gradient centrifugation was used to isolate PBMCs, with at least 7 million per sample. Trizol reagent was used to extract total RNA from the PBMCs, yielding at least 5 micrograms per sample. For every donor, flow cytometry on a PBMC aliquot measured the percentage of naive CD45RAhigh/CD27high T cells. At the junction V is shortened by 7 bases and J by 1 base, with 14 bases in between. The CDR3 contains 15 residues, cysteine and phenylalanine counted. Just CDR3 DNA is preserved here, 45 bases in frame from base 1. The germline V gene gives CDR1 as SNHLY and CDR2 as FYNNEI. The receptor library was made with 5' RACE. Sequencing used an Illumina HiSeq 2500. A second about 7 to 12 cycle PCR used a sample-barcoded 5' primer and a J-beta primer mix. A template-switch 5' adaptor carrying 12 random nucleotides introduced a unique molecular identifier onto each TCR beta cDNA molecule. Each sample yielded at least 2.5 million CDR3-containing paired-end reads. All of the RNA was converted into first-strand cDNA using the Mint cDNA synthesis kit, with a TRBC-specific oligonucleotide serving as the primer. After uracil-DNA glycosylase treatment, a first 18-cycle PCR used universal primers M1SS and BC2_uni_R on all cDNA. Per the authors' processing: For normalization, 1 million high-quality reads were randomly selected from each sample, with every read carrying a distinct molecular identifier. Reads sharing molecular identifiers were discarded rather than binned into consensus sequences. MiTCR, run with a Q25 quality threshold and the strictest error-elimination algorithm, handled CDR3 identification, clonotype clustering and error correction. Lower-bound total TCR beta diversity was estimated with a nonparametric unseen species model using Euler transformation. TCRdb reran the public reads through fastp at Q25 and MiXCR, keeping productive beta chains. Each CDR3 protein gets just one entry, which takes the most common genes and DNA from the rows behind it. Here the V and J calls rest on TCRdb's processing, not on the authors' analysis. This sample comprises 1.6 million or so distinct CDR3 sequences, 34% of them detected only once. In total, the top ten clones hold around 11% of the sample.

This clonotype was seen a few times. The clone's antigen remains unknown. Base-call qualities are not available, and no considerably larger clone is one nucleotide away. Specimen: blood. The source of this sequence is a young woman in good health. The chain couples TRBV2 to TRBJ2-1; the D region possibly corresponds to TRBD1 (6 bases align). The CDR3 region has the sequence CASKPTGGSYNEQFF. The DNA sequence reads TGTGCCAGCAAGCCGACAGGTGGTTCCTACAATGAGCAGTTCTTC.